This T cell receptor beta chain is from a study of memory CD4+ T cells and cytomegalovirus serostatus. Repertoires were generated with immunoSEQ multiplex PCR, while TCRdb's copy carries only in-frame clones and drops some. The data hold about 50,000 clones, with 82% observed a single time. V trimming: 4 bases; J trimming: 7 bases; junction bases outside the gene matches: 6. This CDR3 comprises 15 residues. CDR1 MDHEN and CDR2 SYDVKM come from the germline V gene. The sort gate was single viable CD3+CD4+CD8-CD45RO+ cells for memory CD4+ T cells. The V and J genes are TRBV28 and TRBJ2-1; TRBD1 matches 11 bases. This clonotype was obtained from an adult in good health and CMV-seronegative. The specimen sequenced was memory CD4+ T cells from blood. The chain's CDR3 is CASSSGQGGRNEQFF. CDR3 nucleotides: TGTGCCAGCAGTTCGGGACAGGGGGGGAGAAATGAGCAGTTCTTC.